This T cell receptor beta chain emerged from a study of blood T cell repertoires in COVID-19. Study context: Donors in the United States, Italy and Spain gave samples during acute or convalescent COVID-19.

As originally analysed: Amplification with reference gene primers provided the estimates of nucleated cell counts. Sequenced by immunoSEQ multiplex PCR; TCRdb stores in-frame clones only, minus some. The V and J calls and the clone size are those of that table, but D and trimming were determined from the DNA. The sample lists hundreds of thousands of clones, roughly nine tenths occurring once. Germline loops: CDR1 KGHSH, CDR2 LQKENI. With 4 bases removed from V and 0 bases from J, the gap between germline ends came to 10 bases. This CDR3 contains 15 residues. Individuals aged roughly 18 to 100 years were recruited from about two dozen US areas.

The receptor's source is a woman aged 18 to 35 with acute COVID-19. The sequenced sample was PBMCs or T cells enriched from blood (not recorded which). The V gene is TRBV18, the J gene TRBJ1-3; D ambiguous. CDR3 region: CASSLRGSSGNTIYF. The DNA for the CDR3 is TGTGCCAGCTCACTCCGCGGGAGCTCTGGAAACACCATATATTTT.